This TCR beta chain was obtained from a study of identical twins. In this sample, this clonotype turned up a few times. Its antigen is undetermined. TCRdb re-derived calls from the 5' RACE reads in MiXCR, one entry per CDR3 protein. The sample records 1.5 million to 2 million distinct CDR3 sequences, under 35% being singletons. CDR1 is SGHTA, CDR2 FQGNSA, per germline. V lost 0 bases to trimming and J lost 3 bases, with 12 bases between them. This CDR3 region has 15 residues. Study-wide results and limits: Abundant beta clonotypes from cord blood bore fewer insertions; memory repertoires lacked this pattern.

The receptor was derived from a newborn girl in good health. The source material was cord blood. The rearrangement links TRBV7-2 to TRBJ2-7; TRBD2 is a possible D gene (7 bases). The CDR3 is CASSLAGGPVYEQYF. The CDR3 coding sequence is TGTGCCAGCAGCTTAGCGGGGGGGCCAGTCTACGAGCAGTACTTC.